One sample yielded the 26 T cell receptor beta chains listed below, sequenced in a study of cytomegalovirus exposure and HLA in healthy donors. PCR amplification relied on 60 Vbeta primers (plus 13 Jbeta primers). Assay: immunoSEQ multiplex PCR; the TCRdb copy retains only in-frame clones and omits some. The table has some 120,000 clones, 81% seen once. The specimen sequenced was PBMCs. The receptors shown here come from a woman aged 25-40 years in good health and CMV-seronegative.

This clone occurred a few times. This chain joins TRBV4-2 and TRBJ1-2, with TRBD1 matching over 8 bases. Germline CDR1 and CDR2: LGHNA and YNFKEQ. V lost 4 bases and J lost 5; bases outside the gene matches: 12. This CDR3 region has 16 residues. Here the CDR3 DNA reads TGTGCCAGCAGCCCAAAAACAGGGGGTGTCGCTTATGGCTACACCTTC. It specifies CASSPKTGGVAYGYTF.

The chain is built from TRBV7-3 and TRBJ2-1; 11 positions agree with TRBD2. CDR3 length: 15 residues. J was trimmed by 4 bases and V by 6 bases; bases with no gene match: 5. Germline lookup yields CDR1 SGHTA and CDR2 FQGTGA. CDR3 in amino acids: CASRAGTSGYNEQFF. Here the CDR3 DNA reads TGTGCCAGCAGGGCCGGGACTAGCGGATACAATGAGCAGTTCTTC.

J is TRBJ1-2 and V is TRBV19; D unclear. Germline CDR1 LNHDA, CDR2 SQIVND (reference sequence). Trimming shortened V by 5 bases and J by 3 bases, and 10 bases separated the two germline ends. The CDR3 is 13 amino acids. In nucleotides, the CDR3 is TGTGCCAGTAGTCCCGGGATCTACTATGGCTACACCTTC. Encoded protein: CASSPGIYYGYTF.

The table lists this clone with a few counts. The rearrangement uses TRBV6-6 and TRBJ2-5, with D tentatively TRBD2 (5 bases). The CDR3 is made up of 12 amino acids. The V gene lost 7 bases and the J gene lost 4 bases, with 10 bases spanning the gap. Germline CDR1 reads MNHNY; CDR2 reads SVGAGI (reference sequence). In nucleotides, the CDR3 is TGTGCCAGCACCGGACTGCCAGAGACCCAGTACTTC. This encodes CASTGLPETQYF.

V gene TRBV2 combines with J gene TRBJ1-5; D is uncertain. The CDR3 extends over 14 amino acids. CDR1 is SNHLY, CDR2 FYNNEI, per germline. Trimming pared 6 bases from V and 1 base from J, leaving 10 bases between. CDR3 bases: TGTGCCAGCAGCGGCGACGGGAGCAATCAGCCCCAGCATTTT. Translation: CASSGDGSNQPQHF.

The chain employs TRBV19 and TRBJ1-5; TRBD1 aligns across 10 bases. CDR3 size: 16 residues. From germline, CDR1 is LNHDA and CDR2 SQIVND (reference sequence). J gave up 6 bases and V 10 bases, and 15 bases lay outside the gene matches. The CDR3 region is CATDPRDRGFSQPQHF. In nucleotides, the CDR3 is TGTGCCACCGACCCTCGGGACAGGGGTTTTAGTCAGCCCCAGCATTTT.

This clone is a singleton in its sample. The CDR3 region is CASSPTPGQNTEAFF. CDR3 bases: TGTGCCAGCAGCCCAACCCCGGGACAGAACACTGAAGCTTTCTTT. The chain is built from TRBV7-3 and TRBJ1-1; TRBD1 is a possible D gene (6 bases). The germline V gene encodes CDR1 SGHTA and CDR2 FQGTGA. The CDR3 loop spans 15 amino acids. V was cut by 5 bases and J by 1 base, with 14 bases left in between.

The chain combines TRBV7-9 with TRBJ1-4, with D perhaps TRBD1 (6 bases). The CDR3 is made up of 15 amino acids. Trimming pared 7 bases from V and 7 bases from J, leaving 19 bases between. CDR1 and CDR2 from the germline V gene are SEHNR and FQNEAQ (reference sequence). CDR3 in amino acids: CASTEGGAGGEKLFF. The CDR3 nucleotides read TGTGCCAGCACCGAAGGGGGGGCCGGGGGTGAAAAACTGTTTTTT.

This sequence joins TRBV7-3 and TRBJ1-1, with D maybe TRBD1 (6 bases). Trimming shortened V by 5 bases and J by 0 bases, and 10 bases separated the two germline ends. CDR1 and CDR2 from the germline V gene are SGHTA and FQGTGA. This CDR3 is built from 14 residues. CDR3 DNA sequence: TGTGCCAGCAGCAAACAGGGCATGAACACTGAAGCTTTCTTT. Translated, it gives CASSKQGMNTEAFF.

This clone was seen a few times. This sequence joins TRBV21-1 and TRBJ1-1; TRBD1 is the table's D call, not checked against the DNA. TRBV21-1 is marked as a pseudogene. The CDR3 consists of 13 residues. CDR3 sequence reads: CALRRGQNTEAFF. The CDR3 DNA sequence: TGTGCCCTCAGAAGGGGGCAAAACACTGAAGCTTTCTTT.

This rearrangement joins TRBV6-5 to TRBJ2-7; weak D call: TRBD2 (5 bases). CDR1 and CDR2 (germline): MNHEY, SVGAGI. The CDR3 has 14 amino acids. V dropped 5 bases and J dropped 2 bases, with 13 bases sitting between them. CDR3 protein: CASSAGLGAYEQYF. In DNA form, the CDR3 reads TGTGCCAGCAGTGCCGGACTTGGGGCCTACGAGCAGTACTTC.

The chain combines TRBV29-1 with TRBJ1-1; D not resolved. The germline V gene encodes CDR1 SQVTM and CDR2 ANQGSEA. The CDR3 totals 13 residues. V lost 5 bases to trimming and J lost 3 bases, with 13 bases between them. The CDR3 bases are TGCAGCGTTAGTCCCGGGAGGCACACTGAAGCTTTCTTT. Translation gives CSVSPGRHTEAFF.

CDR3 coding DNA: TGTGCCAGCAGTGCAAGTAGACAGGGCGCGACCGGGGAGCTGTTTTTT. Amino acid sequence: CASSASRQGATGELFF. This chain links TRBV6-1 with TRBJ2-2; 7 nucleotides agree with TRBD1. The V gene end was trimmed by 4 bases and the J gene end by 5 bases; junction bases not matched to a gene: 10. Germline V gene sequence: CDR1 MNHNS, CDR2 SASEGT. The CDR3 contains 16 residues.

V usage is TRBV16 and J usage is TRBJ1-1; no reliable D call. Germline values: CDR1 KGHSY, CDR2 FQNENV. The V gene lost 4 bases and the J gene lost 0 bases, with 9 bases spanning the gap. This CDR3 is built from 14 residues. The CDR3: CASSPARLNTEAFF. CDR3 nucleotide sequence: TGTGCCAGCAGCCCCGCCAGATTGAACACTGAAGCTTTCTTT. Using reference TRBV16 and TRBJ1-1 for the parts outside the CDR3, the full variable domain is GEEVAQTPKHLVRGEGQKAKLYCAPIKGHSYVFWYQQVLKNEFKFLISFQNENVFDETGMPKERFSAKCLPNSPCSLEIQATKLEDSAVYFCASSPARLNTEAFFGQGTRLTVV.

This rearrangement joins TRBV6-5 to TRBJ2-1, with TRBD2 identical over 13 bases. The CDR3 is made up of 15 amino acids. Germline trimming cut 7 bases from V and 8 bases from J; bases unmatched to any gene: 8. Looked up from germline, CDR1 is MNHEY and CDR2 is SVGAGI. CDR3 region: CASKPGLAGEYEQFF. The CDR3 region has the DNA TGTGCCAGCAAACCCGGACTAGCGGGAGAATATGAGCAGTTCTTC.

This chain uses TRBV5-1 with TRBJ1-6; a possible D gene is TRBD1 (5 bases). The CDR3 covers 17 residues. V lost 4 bases and J 6 bases, leaving 20 bases between the germline ends. Germline V gene lookup returns CDR1 SGHRS and CDR2 YFSETQ. CDR3 sequence (DNA): TGCGCCAGCAGCGTGGGGACTATAATTCAAGCTAATTCACCCCTCCACTTT. This gives the protein CASSVGTIIQANSPLHF. The full variable domain, its missing parts supplied by reference TRBV5-1 and TRBJ1-6, is KAGVTQTPRYLIKTRGQQVTLSCSPISGHRSVSWYQQTPGQGLQFLFEYFSETQRNKGNFPGRFSGRQFSNSRSEMNVSTLELGDSALYLCASSVGTIIQANSPLHFGNGTRLTVT.

This chain links TRBV7-6 with TRBJ2-5, with 15 bases aligning to TRBD2. V dropped 3 bases and J dropped 5; count of bases not matched to a gene: 7. From germline, CDR1 is SGHVS and CDR2 FNYEAQ. The length of the CDR3 is 17 residues. CDR3: CASSFWTSGRAEETQYF. The CDR3 bases are TGTGCCAGCAGCTTCTGGACTAGCGGGAGGGCCGAGGAGACCCAGTACTTC.

This chain links TRBV19 with TRBJ2-5, with D hard to call. The ends were cut back, 3 bases at V and 4 bases at J, with 6 bases in the middle. The CDR3 is 12 amino acids. Germline V gene data show CDR1 as LNHDA and CDR2 as SQIVND (reference sequence). The DNA for the CDR3 is TGTGCCAGTAGTATCGGTTTAGAGACCCAGTACTTC. This translates into CASSIGLETQYF.

CDR3 residues: CASSQSGVREKLFF. For the CDR3, the DNA is TGTGCCAGCAGCCAATCTGGTGTTCGGGAAAAACTGTTTTTT. The rearrangement links TRBV14 to TRBJ1-4; D is undetermined. Deletions cut 2 bases from V and 8 bases from J, with 12 bases between. CDR1 is SGHDN, CDR2 FVKESK, per germline. The CDR3 extends over 14 amino acids.

The chain couples TRBV30 to TRBJ2-1, with D possibly matching TRBD1 (5 bases). This CDR3 region has 13 residues. Germline CDR1 is GTSNPN and CDR2 is SVGIG (reference sequence). V was shortened by 2 bases and J by 8 bases, with 13 bases between the two germline ends. The CDR3 coding sequence is TGTGCCTGGAGTACGAACCTCAGGGATGAGCAGTTCTTC. Encoded protein: CAWSTNLRDEQFF.

The chain employs TRBV30 and TRBJ2-3; 10 positions match TRBD1. The CDR3 is made up of 17 amino acids. Germline CDR1 is GTSNPN and CDR2 is SVGIG (reference sequence). J gave up 4 bases and V 3 bases, and 13 bases lay outside the gene matches. In DNA form, the CDR3 reads TGTGCCTGGAGCCTTGGGACAGGGGCGACGTTCCCAGATACGCAGTATTTT. Translation: CAWSLGTGATFPDTQYF.

V is TRBV10-3 and J is TRBJ2-1; D possibly corresponds to TRBD1 (6 bases). The CDR3 has 13 amino acids. The germline CDR1 and CDR2 sequences are ENHRY and SYGVKD. The CDR3 nucleotides are TGTGTCCTCTCCAGGGGCGCTTTCAATGAGCAGTTCTTC. Protein sequence: CVLSRGAFNEQFF.

The rearrangement joins TRBV27 to TRBJ1-6; 9 bases match TRBD1. The junction had 4 bases not matched to a gene; V was cut back by 8 bases and J by 5 bases. Germline CDR1 is MNHEY and CDR2 is SMNVEV (reference sequence). The CDR3 contains 14 residues. DNA for the CDR3: TGTGCCAGCGGGAGGGACAGGGATAATTCACCCCTCCACTTT. It encodes CASGRDRDNSPLHF.

V gene TRBV5-1 combines with J gene TRBJ2-5, with TRBD2 matching 7 bases. Germline CDR1 and CDR2: SGHRS and YFSETQ. The CDR3 spans 13 residues. V trimming: 4 bases; J trimming: 5 bases; junction bases outside the gene matches: 5. CDR3: CASSGGGMETQYF. CDR3 DNA: TGCGCCAGCAGCGGGGGGGGGATGGAGACCCAGTACTTC.

V gene TRBV4-1 combines with J gene TRBJ2-7; 16 nucleotides agree with TRBD2. CDR1 is MGHRA and CDR2 is YSYEKL in the germline V gene. Germline trimming cut 4 bases from V and 2 bases from J; bases unmatched to any gene: 5. The CDR3 runs 17 residues. CDR3 nucleotides: TGCGCCAGCAGCCTATCCGGGACTAGCGGGGGGGCCTACGAGCAGTACTTC. Translation gives CASSLSGTSGGAYEQYF.

The J gene is TRBJ2-7, the V gene TRBV6-5; the D gene is possibly TRBD2 (7 bases). From germline, CDR1 is MNHEY and CDR2 SVGAGI. V was pared by 6 bases and J by 5 bases, with 17 bases between. The CDR3 length is 14 residues. Here the CDR3 reads CASSPTGLGNEQYF. CDR3 coding DNA: TGTGCCAGCAGCCCGACAGGACTAGGCAACGAGCAGTACTTC.